These T cell receptor beta chains were read from a single sample in a study of a mutant IDH1 vaccine in newly diagnosed glioma. Using immunoSEQ multiplex PCR, the repertoire was profiled, and TCRdb retains in-frame clones only, with some absent. The sample holds around 30,000 clones, almost 90% seen once. Their target antigens are unknown. Sequences were derived from PBMCs, sampled from a glioma patient whose treatment included an IDH1 peptide vaccine. The receptor set was obtained from a man aged 18-30 years with glioma. Each CDR3 is given without its conserved first and last residue. The order of the fields is clone size, J gene, V gene, CDR3 protein. A row's size may be missing; if present it is once, few, many or a size class.

>-|TRBJ2-7|TRBV25-1
ASGNRGATYEQY
>-|TRBJ1-3|TRBV15
ATSSPMGQGGNTIY
>-|TRBJ2-7|TRBV30
ALDRSEQY
>-|TRBJ1-6|TRBV27
ASNTGASPLH
>once|TRBJ2-7|TRBV7-9
ASSPGTLYEQY
>-|TRBJ2-3|TRBV29-1
SALGAITDTQY
>once|TRBJ2-7|TRBV5-6
ASSLVRSGEQY
>few|TRBJ1-2|TRBV6-5
ASSYGTDYGYT
>-|TRBJ2-2|TRBV5-1
ASSSGQGRAGELF
>-|TRBJ2-1|TRBV20-1
SAGHDVEQF
>-|TRBJ2-1|TRBV6-5
ASSERDFHEQF
>once|TRBJ1-5|TRBV19
ASRMDRSNQPQH
>-|TRBJ2-2|TRBV9
ASSVAAGPNTGELF
>few|TRBJ2-5|TRBV7-9
ASGTTTETQY
>-|TRBJ2-5|TRBV4-3
ASSQDRGSNKETQY
>-|TRBJ1-6|TRBV25-1
ASRPDRGQNSPLH
>-|TRBJ1-2|TRBV5-4
ASSLDQGDVR
>-|TRBJ1-2|TRBV2
ASSATGTNYGYT
>-|TRBJ1-4|TRBV7-9
ASSLDSATNEKLF
>-|TRBJ1-5|TRBV9
ASSPEGGANQPQH
>-|TRBJ2-2|TRBV7-7
ASSPTTNTGELF
>once|TRBJ1-2|TRBV21-1
ASSQGDRGVGYGYT
>-|TRBJ1-1|TRBV7-9
ASSPLTGAEAF
>-|TRBJ1-5|TRBV14
ASSQGGAGVQPQH
>few|TRBJ1-1|TRBV30
AGTGSTGPHSNTEAF
>-|TRBJ1-1|TRBV7-2
ASSLITGLGLNTEAF
>-|TRBJ2-2|TRBV18
ASSPRGTGELF
>-|TRBJ1-2|TRBV7-8
ASSSRGPNYGYT
>-|TRBJ1-1|TRBV7-9
ASRPYRAAEAF
>-|TRBJ2-7|TRBV5-1
ASSPDSTTYEQY
>-|TRBJ1-5|TRBV13
ASSLRQGGNQPQH
>-|TRBJ2-6|TRBV7-6
ASSRPLAGTGANVLT
>-|TRBJ1-4|TRBV9
ASSVEPVAEKLF
>-|TRBJ1-2|TRBV30
AWSVLGLGDLGGYT
>-|TRBJ2-5|TRBV29-1
SVEDPPARTQY
>-|TRBJ1-6|TRBV4-3
ASSQAPKGPSYNSPLH
>-|TRBJ2-1|TRBV30
AWSVQYGGLRYNEQF
>-|TRBJ2-2|TRBV7-2
ASSLNLGLAGVTGELF
>once|TRBJ1-2|TRBV7-2
ASSLDRISGVRNYGYT
>once|TRBJ1-1|TRBV28
ASSLDGTLGTEAF
>-|TRBJ1-2|TRBV6-6
ASSYSGQNGYT
>-|TRBJ1-1|TRBV30
AWSPRWDTEAF
>-|TRBJ2-7|TRBV5-1
ASSLGQGPYEQY
>-|TRBJ1-2|TRBV11-2
ASSPQGYYGYT
>-|TRBJ1-2|TRBV30
ASKRTGAIDYGYT
>few|TRBJ2-7|TRBV11-2
ASSPPAYEQY
>-|TRBJ1-1|TRBV19
ASSRGGDRDWNTEAF
>-|TRBJ1-2|TRBV10-3
AISLSPGDNYGYT
>-|TRBJ2-7|TRBV5-6
ASSTGQGGSYEQY
>-|TRBJ1-3|TRBV4-3
ASSQGRGRGNTIY
>-|TRBJ2-7|TRBV14
ASSQAGGPGEQY
>-|TRBJ1-5|TRBV2
ASSYGDSDQPQH
>-|TRBJ2-5|TRBV7-2
ASSGDPQTQY
>-|TRBJ1-2|TRBV5-1
ASSLDGYGYT
>-|TRBJ1-5|TRBV27
ASSLTEDSYSNQPQH